This TCR beta chain derives from a study of glioma-infiltrating T cells. General study findings and limits: Above-expected tissue-blood divergence occurred in all gliomas, most in low-grade ones. Very few CDR3 sequences were shared between tissue and blood.

TCR alpha and beta CDR3 regions were amplified from RNA using iRepertoire nested multiplex PCR. Tissue mRNA or PBMC total RNA, roughly 90-450 ng, went into one-step reverse transcription and amplification. TCRdb re-derived calls from the multiplex PCR reads in MiXCR, one entry per CDR3 protein. The sample gives roughly 100,000 distinct CDR3 sequences, 29% of which show up once; less than 55% is in the top ten. This CDR3 has 12 amino acids. The ends were cut back, 7 bases at V and 0 bases at J, with 7 bases in the middle. Germline assignment: CDR1 MDHEN and CDR2 SYDVKM. This clonotype was detected ten times or more. Its antigen is still unknown.

The chain employs TRBV28 and TRBJ2-7; D is unclear. Material for sequencing was glioma tissue, nonneoplastic brain tissue, or PBMCs (not recorded which). The sequence came from a human donor with low-grade glioma or glioblastoma, undergoing nonglioma brain surgery, or in good health (not recorded which). CDR3 loop: CASTDNSYEQYF. The CDR3 region has the DNA TGTGCCAGCACCGACAACTCCTACGAGCAGTACTTC.